The 8 T cell receptor beta chains below were found in one sample sequenced in a study of blood T cell repertoires in COVID-19. TCRdb's copy holds only in-frame clones and misses some; the assay was immunoSEQ multiplex PCR. The sample lists around 180,000 clones; about 84% were seen once. The sequencing input was peripheral blood. The receptors come from a person aged 70 to 85 with COVID-19, enrolled during active disease.

The chain couples TRBV19 to TRBJ2-7; 9 bases fit TRBD2. The CDR3 consists of 16 residues. Germline V lookup: CDR1 LNHDA, CDR2 SQIVND (reference sequence). After removal of 2 bases from V and 7 bases from J, the junction contained 12 bases not matched to a gene. For the CDR3, the DNA is TGTGCCAGTAGTATAATGGGGCTAGCGGGGAGAGGAGAGCAGTACTTC. Encoded protein: CASSIMGLAGRGEQYF.

The J gene is TRBJ2-1, the V gene TRBV4-2; no clear D gene. The CDR3 contains 19 residues. Trimming cost V 0 bases and J 0 bases, with 18 bases left between them. The germline V gene has CDR1 LGHNA and CDR2 YNFKEQ. CDR3 loop: CASSQDLIQSRLSYNEQFF. CDR3 sequence (DNA): TGTGCCAGCAGCCAAGATTTGATTCAGTCTAGACTCTCCTACAATGAGCAGTTCTTC.

This chain connects TRBV7-6 to TRBJ2-5; TRBD2 is a possible D gene (6 bases). This CDR3 has 12 amino acids. Trimming took off 7 bases at V and 5 bases at J, with 11 bases between the two ends. Germline CDR1 and CDR2: SGHVS and FNYEAQ. The CDR3 loop is CASISEGETQYF. The CDR3 DNA sequence: TGTGCCAGCATCTCGGAGGGGGAGACCCAGTACTTC.

This clone was seen only a few times. V and J are TRBV7-2 and TRBJ2-1, with D perhaps matching TRBD1 (6 bases). Germline V gene sequence: CDR1 SGHTA, CDR2 FQGNSA. CDR3 length: 13 amino acids. V was shortened by 3 bases and J by 5 bases, with 8 bases between the two germline ends. The CDR3 bases are TGTGCCAGCAGCTTCGGACAGAACAATGAGCAGTTCTTC. Translating gives CASSFGQNNEQFF.

The genes are TRBV27 and TRBJ2-7; 9 bases match TRBD2. Germline CDR1 is MNHEY and CDR2 is SMNVEV (reference sequence). V dropped 5 bases and J dropped 5; count of bases not matched to a gene: 4. This CDR3 spans 13 amino acids. CDR3 DNA sequence: TGTGCCAGCAGTCCGGGGACTAGCCACGAGCAGTACTTC. Its protein product is CASSPGTSHEQYF.

The V call is TRBV4-1, the J call TRBJ2-7, with a possible D match to TRBD1 (6 bases). Deletions cut 0 bases from V and 0 bases from J, with 12 bases between. The CDR3 loop spans 16 amino acids. CDR1 and CDR2 from the germline V gene are MGHRA and YSYEKL. In DNA form, the CDR3 reads TGCGCCAGCAGCCAAGATTGGACAGCGACCTCCTACGAGCAGTACTTC. Translation: CASSQDWTATSYEQYF.

The V call is TRBV29-1, the J call TRBJ1-1; D call uncertain. The CDR3 covers 13 residues. Germline CDR1 and CDR2: SQVTM and ANQGSEA. The ends were cut back, 4 bases at V and 7 bases at J, with 16 bases in the middle. CDR3 sequence: CSVGHARINEAFF. The DNA for the CDR3 is TGCAGCGTTGGACACGCTCGCATAAATGAAGCTTTCTTT.

This rearrangement joins TRBV19 to TRBJ1-4; D is ambiguous. CDR1 and CDR2 (germline): LNHDA, SQIVND (reference sequence). CDR3 length equals 16 residues. V was cut by 3 bases and J by 1 base, with 12 bases left in between. The CDR3 is CASSIFGGRTNEKLFF. The CDR3 bases are TGTGCCAGTAGTATTTTCGGTGGGAGAACTAATGAAAAACTGTTTTTT. Full variable domain (outside the CDR3, taken from reference TRBV19 and TRBJ1-4): DGGITQSPKYLFRKEGQNVTLSCEQNLNHDAMYWYRQDPGQGLRLIYYSQIVNDFQKGDIAEGYSVSREKKESFPLTVTSAQKNPTAFYLCASSIFGGRTNEKLFFGSGTQLSVL.